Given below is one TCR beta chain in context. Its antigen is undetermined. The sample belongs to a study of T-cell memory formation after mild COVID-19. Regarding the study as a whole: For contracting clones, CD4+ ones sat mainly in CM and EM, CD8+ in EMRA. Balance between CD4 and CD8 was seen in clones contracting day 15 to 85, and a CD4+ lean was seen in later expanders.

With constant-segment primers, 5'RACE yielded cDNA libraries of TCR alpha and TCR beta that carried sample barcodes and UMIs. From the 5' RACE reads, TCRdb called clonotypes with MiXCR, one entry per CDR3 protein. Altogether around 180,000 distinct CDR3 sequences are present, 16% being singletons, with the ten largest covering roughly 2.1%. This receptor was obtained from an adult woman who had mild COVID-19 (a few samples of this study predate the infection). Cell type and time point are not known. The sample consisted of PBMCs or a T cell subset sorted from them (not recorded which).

This chain's CDR3 is CASSPTASGRASKETQYF. CDR3 bases: TGTGCCAGCTCACCAACGGCTAGCGGGAGGGCCTCCAAAGAGACCCAGTACTTC. The chain has TRBV18 and TRBJ2-5, with 12 bases fitting TRBD2. The ends lost 2 bases at V and 3 bases at J; junction bases unmatched: 10. Germline CDR1 is KGHSH and CDR2 is LQKENI. The CDR3 contains 18 residues.